The 17 T cell receptor beta chains below were found in one sample sequenced in a study of metastatic and nonmetastatic thyroid tumors. With MiXCR, TCRdb called clones anew from the PCR reads. The sample holds 35,000 to 50,000 clones, 25% to 30% seen once. Treatment of any kind had been given to no patient before thyroid surgery. Sequencing was carried out using blood. These receptor sequences come from a male donor with papillary thyroid cancer or a benign thyroid nodule (not recorded which). Some clones in this sample may be carry-over from other donors' samples.

This clone occurred many times. Other DNA sequences in the same sample also yield this CDR3. This chain connects TRBV7-9 to TRBJ2-7; no clear D. CDR1 is SEHNR and CDR2 is FQNEAQ in the germline V gene (reference sequence). V was shortened by 4 bases and J by 2 bases, with 3 bases between the two germline ends. The CDR3 contains 11 residues. The chain's CDR3 is CASSSTYEQYF. Here the CDR3 DNA reads TGTGCCAGCAGCTCTACCTACGAGCAGTACTTC.

V usage is TRBV5-4 and J usage is TRBJ2-2, with unresolved D. Trimming left V 0 bases short and J 1 base short, with 10 bases between. This CDR3 comprises 16 residues. The germline gives CDR1 SGHNT, CDR2 YYREEE (reference sequence). Written as DNA, the CDR3 is TGTGCCAGCAGCTTGGGGATCGCCAGGAACACCGGGGAGCTGTTTTTT. The encoded protein is CASSLGIARNTGELFF.

The chain carries TRBV20-1 and TRBJ1-6; D gene uncertain. V lost 6 bases to trimming and J lost 3 bases, with 9 bases between them. The CDR3 has 13 residues. Germline-derived CDR1 and CDR2 are DFQATT and SNEGSKA (reference sequence). CDR3 amino acids: CSAPRLYNSPLHF. CDR3 sequence (DNA): TGCAGTGCCCCTCGACTCTATAATTCACCCCTCCACTTT.

J is TRBJ1-2 and V is TRBV5-1; maybe TRBD1 (5 bases). This CDR3 comprises 13 residues. Between the trimmed V and J ends, which lost 0 bases and 2 bases, there was a span of 5 bases. Germline V gives CDR1 SGHRS, CDR2 YFSETQ. The CDR3 DNA reads TGCGCCAGCAGCTTGGACAGGAACTATGGCTACACCTTC. It translates to CASSLDRNYGYTF.

This clone showed up many times. The J gene is TRBJ1-1, the V gene TRBV7-6, with no clear D. Germline loops: CDR1 SGHVS, CDR2 FNYEAQ. The CDR3 runs 13 residues. Trimming pared 0 bases from V and 3 bases from J, leaving 5 bases between. The CDR3 here is CASSLAGDTEAFF. The CDR3 DNA sequence: TGTGCCAGCAGCTTAGCTGGGGACACTGAAGCTTTCTTT.

The rearrangement links TRBV6-4 to TRBJ2-3; 10 bases are a match to TRBD2. The CDR3 extends over 16 amino acids. The germline gives CDR1 MRHNA, CDR2 SNTAGT. V gave up 3 bases and J gave up 2 bases; unmatched junction bases: 5. The CDR3 nucleotides are TGTGCCAGCAGTGAGGGGAGCGGGGGGGCCACAGATACGCAGTATTTT. This sequence encodes CASSEGSGGATDTQYF.

This clone has a handful of counts. This may be a read error: a much more frequent sequence differs by one nucleotide. This chain uses TRBV5-4 with TRBJ2-7; D might be TRBD2 (5 bases). Germline CDR1 reads SGHNT; CDR2 reads YYREEE (reference sequence). The CDR3 covers 14 residues. The CDR3 bases are TGTGCCATCAGCTTGGACTCAAGGCCCTACGAGCAGTACTTC. It specifies CAISLDSRPYEQYF.

CDR3 sequence: CAWSVGGNTDTQYF. As DNA, the CDR3 is TGTGCCTGGAGTGTAGGTGGGAACACAGATACGCAGTATTTT. This chain uses TRBV30 with TRBJ2-3, with no clear D. This CDR3 comprises 14 residues. V was pared by 0 bases and J by 2 bases, with 9 bases between. The germline CDR1 and CDR2 sequences are GTSNPN and SVGIG (reference sequence).

Many counts were recorded for this clone. The gene calls are TRBV7-6 and TRBJ2-5; D call uncertain. The V end was cut by 5 bases, the J end by 0 bases, with 1 base between. Germline V gene sequence: CDR1 SGHVS, CDR2 FNYEAQ. The CDR3 runs to 11 residues. The CDR3 sequence is CASSDQETQYF. CDR3 sequence (DNA): TGTGCCAGCAGCGACCAAGAGACCCAGTACTTC.

There are a few counts of this clone. V gene TRBV6-1 combines with J gene TRBJ1-2, with D possibly TRBD1 on 6 matching bases. With 0 bases removed from V and 1 base from J, the gap between germline ends came to 12 bases. The CDR3 totals 16 residues. The germline CDR1 and CDR2 sequences are MNHNS and SASEGT. The CDR3, as DNA: TGTGCCAGCAGTGAAGCAGCGGGGGGCAGTAACTATGGCTACACCTTC. Its protein is CASSEAAGGSNYGYTF.

The DNA for the CDR3 is TGTGCCAGCAGTGAAGCGCCGGGTTCTGGAAACACCATATATTTT. Translation gives CASSEAPGSGNTIYF. The rearrangement joins TRBV6-1 to TRBJ1-3, with unresolved D. The germline gives CDR1 MNHNS, CDR2 SASEGT. The CDR3 has 15 residues. V lost 0 bases to trimming and J lost 1 base, with 7 bases between them.

Comment on this clone: Germline is not matched at one junction end, which may reflect a read error. The rearrangement uses TRBV20-1 and TRBJ2-3, with a tentative D call TRBD1 (6 bases). The germline V gene encodes CDR1 DFQATT and CDR2 SNEGSKA (reference sequence). The CDR3 spans 13 residues. CDR3 loop: CSAIGQSTDTPYF. CDR3 DNA sequence: TGCAGTGCTATTGGACAGAGCACAGATACGCCGTATTTT.

This clone occurred once. This sequence joins TRBV13 and TRBJ2-1, with 13 positions matching TRBD2. The germline gives CDR1 PRHDT, CDR2 FYEKMQ (reference sequence). The CDR3 length is 19 residues. After removal of 5 bases from V and 7 bases from J, the junction contained 17 bases not matched to a gene. The CDR3 spells CASSPGVAGLAGASNEQFF. The DNA of the CDR3 is TGTGCCAGCAGCCCGGGTGTTGCTGGACTAGCGGGGGCGAGTAATGAGCAGTTCTTC.

This clone was seen repeatedly, ten times or more. J is TRBJ2-1 and V is TRBV19; D is unclear. Trimming cost V 4 bases and J 5 bases, with 9 bases left between them. CDR1 is LNHDA and CDR2 is SQIVND in the germline V gene (reference sequence). The CDR3 is made up of 13 amino acids. The CDR3 sequence is CASSTRNHNEQFF. The CDR3 nucleotides read TGTGCCAGTAGTACCAGGAACCACAATGAGCAGTTCTTC.

On this clone itself: It may be a read error: a sequence one base away is much more abundant. Other nucleotide sequences in the sample specify the same CDR3. The chain carries TRBV2 and TRBJ2-2; the D call may be TRBD1 or TRBD2 (5 bases each). Germline CDR1 is SNHLY and CDR2 is FYNNEI. There are 15 residues in the CDR3. The CDR3 sequence: CASSVQGANTGKLFF. As DNA, the CDR3 is TGTGCCAGCAGTGTTCAGGGAGCTAACACCGGGAAGCTGTTTTTT.

The chain carries TRBV3-1 and TRBJ2-3; maybe TRBD1 (6 bases). Trimming cost V 6 bases and J 0 bases, with 7 bases left between them. Germline CDR1 and CDR2: LGHDT and YNNKEL (reference sequence). The CDR3 length is 13 residues. Written as DNA, the CDR3 is TGTGCCAGCAGACAGGGCAGCACAGATACGCAGTATTTT. It is translated as CASRQGSTDTQYF.

The chain joins TRBV5-1 to TRBJ1-6; perhaps TRBD1 as D (6 bases). The CDR3 consists of 14 residues. V lost 5 bases and J 14 bases, leaving 20 bases between the germline ends. Germline V gives CDR1 SGHRS, CDR2 YFSETQ. CDR3 protein: CASRTGSPGSTLHF. The DNA for the CDR3 is TGCGCCAGCAGAACAGGGTCTCCGGGCTCAACCCTCCACTTT.